These 30 T cell receptor beta chains were sequenced from one sample in a study of identical twins. TCRdb re-called the 5' RACE reads with MiXCR, one entry per CDR3 protein. This table holds some 460,000 distinct CDR3 sequences, approximately 15% found once. This sample also belongs to another study, concerning yellow fever vaccine responses in identical twins.

The sequenced sample consisted of CD4+ T cells sorted from blood. Receptors originate from a woman in her late teens or twenties in good health.

This clonotype was detected ten times or more. Mismatch with germline at one junction end may stem from a read error. V gene TRBV20-1 combines with J gene TRBJ2-3; no definite D call. Germline CDR1 reads DFQATT; CDR2 reads SNEGSKA (reference sequence). This CDR3 comprises 13 residues. In DNA, the CDR3 is TGCAGTGCTGGAGAAACCTTCACAGATACGCAGTATTTT. It specifies CSAGETFTDTQYF.

This clonotype turned up a few times. The genes are TRBV5-1 and TRBJ1-1; TRBD1 matches 8 bases. The J segment lost 1 base and the V segment lost 4 bases, leaving 18 bases of the junction unmatched. The CDR3 is 19 amino acids. The germline CDR1 and CDR2 sequences are SGHRS and YFSETQ. CDR3 region: CASSPYRQGMSLSNTEAFF. The DNA of the CDR3 is TGCGCCAGCAGCCCCTACAGACAGGGGATGAGTCTGTCGAACACTGAAGCTTTCTTT. The full variable domain, completed using reference TRBV5-1 and TRBJ1-1, is KAGVTQTPRYLIKTRGQQVTLSCSPISGHRSVSWYQQTPGQGLQFLFEYFSETQRNKGNFPGRFSGRQFSNSRSEMNVSTLELGDSALYLCASSPYRQGMSLSNTEAFFGQGTRLTVV.

The gene calls are TRBV5-6 and TRBJ2-5, with D perhaps given as TRBD1 or TRBD2 (5 bases each). Germline V gene lookup returns CDR1 SGHDT and CDR2 YYEEEE. V lost 4 bases and J lost 2, with 15 bases in between. The CDR3 is 15 amino acids. CDR3 in amino acids: CASSPRGAVQETQYF. For the CDR3, the DNA is TGTGCCAGCAGCCCGCGAGGGGCAGTTCAAGAGACCCAGTACTTC.

The chain uses TRBV5-1 and TRBJ2-5; perhaps TRBD2 as D (6 bases). Germline V lookup: CDR1 SGHRS, CDR2 YFSETQ. The CDR3 contains 14 residues. The germline V and J ends were trimmed by 7 bases and 2 bases, with 15 bases remaining between them. DNA of the CDR3: TGCGCCAGCCGACCCGGCGGGGATCAAGAGACCCAGTACTTC. Its protein product is CASRPGGDQETQYF.

The chain joins TRBV12-3 or TRBV12-4 to TRBJ2-2; TRBD1 agrees at 7 bases. The V segment lost 6 bases and the J segment 0 bases; nucleotides outside the gene matches: 7. This CDR3 is built from 16 residues. CDR3 bases: TGTGCCAGCAGAGCCGGGACAGTCGCGAACACCGGGGAGCTGTTTTTT. Protein product: CASRAGTVANTGELFF.

The J gene is TRBJ2-2, the V gene TRBV6-2 or TRBV6-3; D is unresolved. Germline values: CDR1 MNHEY, CDR2 SVGEGT. The CDR3 loop spans 14 amino acids. Trimming took off 6 bases at V and 6 bases at J, with 14 bases between the two ends. CDR3 amino acids: CASSLIYESGELFF. DNA of the CDR3: TGTGCCAGCAGCCTAATATACGAATCCGGGGAGCTGTTTTTT.

There are many counts of this clonotype. The chain joins TRBV24-1 to TRBJ2-7; no firm D call. This CDR3 contains 10 residues. Looked up from germline, CDR1 is KGHDR and CDR2 is SFDVKD. With 7 bases removed from V and 3 bases from J, the gap between germline ends came to 3 bases. The CDR3 protein is CATRSYEQYF. The CDR3 region has the DNA TGTGCCACCAGAAGCTACGAGCAGTACTTC.

This clonotype was detected only a few times. This chain connects TRBV20-1 to TRBJ2-1; possible D gene TRBD2, 6 bases. The germline V gene encodes CDR1 DFQATT and CDR2 SNEGSKA (reference sequence). CDR3 length: 13 residues. V was cut by 3 bases and J by 7 bases, with 13 bases left in between. Here the CDR3 DNA reads TGCAGTGCTAGCGGAGGGAGTAGGAATGAGCAGTTCTTC. Encoded protein: CSASGGSRNEQFF.

The CDR3 region has the DNA TGTGCCAGCAGCCGCGCAGGTCTGAGCTCCTACAATGAGCAGTTCTTC. It is translated as CASSRAGLSSYNEQFF. The rearrangement joins TRBV4-2 to TRBJ2-1; D is ambiguous. The V end was cut by 4 bases, the J end by 0 bases, with 13 bases between. The CDR3 has 16 amino acids. Per the germline V gene, CDR1 is LGHNA and CDR2 is YNFKEQ.

This clonotype was observed at least ten times. The CDR3 region has the DNA TGTGCCAGCAGTTTAGATCTAGCGGGGGGCACAGATACGCAGTATTTT. It encodes CASSLDLAGGTDTQYF. The rearrangement uses TRBV28 and TRBJ2-3; 10 bases match TRBD2. CDR1 and CDR2 from the germline V gene are MDHEN and SYDVKM. V lost 2 bases to trimming and J lost 1 base; unmatched junction nucleotides: 3. The CDR3 spans 16 residues. Drawing the rest from reference TRBV28 and TRBJ2-3, the complete variable domain is DVKVTQSSRYLVKRTGEKVFLECVQDMDHENMFWYRQDPGLGLRLIYFSYDVKMKEKGDIPEGYSVSREKKERFSLILESASTNQTSMYLCASSLDLAGGTDTQYFGPGTRLTVL.

This chain connects TRBV21-1 to TRBJ2-1; the table gives TRBD1 as D, unverified against the DNA. TRBV21-1 is a pseudogene segment. This CDR3 has 16 amino acids. CDR3 bases: TGTGCCAGCAGCCCGCAAGCGGGTGAACCCGGGGTTGAGCAGTTCTTC. Translating it yields CASSPQAGEPGVEQFF.

Ten or more counts support this clonotype. This rearrangement joins TRBV12-3 or TRBV12-4 to TRBJ1-2, with unresolved D. This CDR3 has 12 amino acids. Trimming shortened V by 5 bases and J by 8 bases, and 12 bases separated the two germline ends. The CDR3 loop is CASSPPRRGYTF. CDR3 nucleotides: TGTGCCAGCAGTCCCCCCCGGCGGGGCTACACCTTC.

The gene calls are TRBV2 and TRBJ2-2; D might be TRBD2 (6 bases). This CDR3 has 17 amino acids. Per the germline V gene, CDR1 is SNHLY and CDR2 is FYNNEI. Trimming removed 7 bases at V and 3 bases at J, with 21 bases between. CDR3 DNA sequence: TGTGCCAGCATTATGAGCGGGCGGCGGGGTGACACCGGGGAGCTGTTTTTT. This gives the protein CASIMSGRRGDTGELFF. Full variable domain (remainder filled in from reference TRBV2 and TRBJ2-2): EPEVTQTPSHQVTQMGQEVILRCVPISNHLYFYWYRQILGQKVEFLVSFYNNEISEKSEIFDDQFSVERPDGSNFTLKIRSTKLEDSAMYFCASIMSGRRGDTGELFFGEGSRLTVL.

This clonotype was found a few times. The J gene is TRBJ2-1, the V gene TRBV7-3, with 16 bases matching TRBD2. This CDR3 is 19 amino acids long. V was pared by 0 bases and J by 2 bases, with 4 bases of the junction left unmatched. Germline CDR1 SGHTA, CDR2 FQGTGA. This chain's CDR3 is CASSLTSGTSGGAYNEQFF. CDR3 DNA: TGTGCCAGCAGCTTAACAAGCGGGACTAGCGGGGGGGCCTACAATGAGCAGTTCTTC. The entire variable domain, with the rest obtained from reference TRBV7-3 and TRBJ2-1, is as follows: GAGVSQTPSNKVTEKGKYVELRCDPISGHTALYWYRQSLGQGPEFLIYFQGTGAADDSGLPNDRFFAVRPEGSVSTLKIQRTERGDSAVYLCASSLTSGTSGGAYNEQFFGPGTRLTVL.

The V and J genes are TRBV5-6 and TRBJ2-3; no clear D gene. The V end was cut by 0 bases, the J end by 11 bases, with 10 bases between. Germline assignment: CDR1 SGHDT and CDR2 YYEEEE. The CDR3 is made up of 12 amino acids. CDR3 sequence (DNA): TGTGCCAGCAGCTTGGCGCGGATGGGGCAGTATTTT. Translated: CASSLARMGQYF.

As regards this clonotype: A much bigger clone sits one base away, suggesting this may be a read error. The CDR3 DNA reads as TGCAGCGCCGGGACTAGGAACTACGGGCAGTACTTC. Translated: CSAGTRNYGQYF. The rearrangement uses TRBV29-1 and TRBJ2-7; 8 bases are a match to TRBD2. The CDR3 has 12 residues. Germline V gene data show CDR1 as SQVTM and CDR2 as ANQGSEA.

V and J are TRBV28 and TRBJ1-4; D is perhaps TRBD1 (5 bases). From germline, CDR1 is MDHEN and CDR2 SYDVKM. The CDR3 totals 16 residues. Trimming left V 3 bases short and J 9 bases short, with 20 bases between. CDR3 in DNA: TGTGCCAGCAGTTTTATGTACCAGGGTGAAGGGAAAAAACTGTTTTTT. Protein product: CASSFMYQGEGKKLFF.

The DNA of the CDR3 is TGTGCCACCAGTGATGGGGGCGTAATGGGAAATGAGCAGTTCTTC. Residues: CATSDGGVMGNEQFF. The V gene is TRBV24-1, the J gene TRBJ2-1, with D perhaps matching TRBD1 (6 bases). Trimming took off 3 bases at V and 7 bases at J, with 15 bases between the two ends. The germline CDR1 and CDR2 sequences are KGHDR and SFDVKD. The CDR3 is made up of 15 amino acids.

This clonotype has only a few counts. This chain uses TRBV2 with TRBJ1-1; D remains unclear. V lost 7 bases and J lost 1, with 7 bases in between. The CDR3 length is 12 residues. The germline CDR1 and CDR2 sequences are SNHLY and FYNNEI. CDR3 sequence: CASTQENTEAFF. CDR3 coding DNA: TGTGCCAGCACCCAGGAGAACACTGAAGCTTTCTTT.

The CDR3, as DNA: TGCAGTGCTAGGTGGCTAGCGGGAGTGGAAGAGACCCAGTACTTC. Amino acids: CSARWLAGVEETQYF. The rearrangement joins TRBV20-1 to TRBJ2-5; 10 bases align to TRBD2. J gave up 3 bases and V 3 bases, and 7 bases lay outside the gene matches. CDR1 is DFQATT and CDR2 is SNEGSKA in the germline V gene (reference sequence). There are 15 residues in the CDR3.

This clonotype was detected a few times. The chain combines TRBV7-9 with TRBJ2-1, with 11 bases matching TRBD2. This CDR3 region has 14 residues. V shed 5 bases, J shed 7 bases, and the junction held 4 bases outside the gene matches. Per germline, CDR1 SEHNR and CDR2 FQNEAQ (reference sequence). CDR3 loop: CASSLSGGDNEQFF. CDR3 in DNA: TGTGCCAGCAGCCTTAGCGGGGGGGATAATGAGCAGTTCTTC.

The chain recombines TRBV29-1 with TRBJ2-1; TRBD2 matches at 8 bases. After removal of 2 bases from V and 2 bases from J, the junction contained 8 bases not matched to a gene. The CDR3 runs to 16 residues. Germline loops: CDR1 SQVTM, CDR2 ANQGSEA. CDR3 in amino acids: CSVESGRAGAYNEQFF. CDR3 DNA sequence: TGCAGCGTTGAAAGTGGCAGAGCGGGAGCCTACAATGAGCAGTTCTTC.

This clonotype was found a few times. The V call is TRBV11-2, the J call TRBJ2-1; a weak D match, TRBD1 (6 bases). The germline V and J ends were trimmed by 5 bases and 9 bases, with 17 bases remaining between them. This CDR3 region has 14 residues. Germline-derived CDR1 and CDR2 are SGHAT and FQNNGV. CDR3 region: CASSPMQGKAEQFF. The CDR3 nucleotides are TGTGCCAGCAGCCCTATGCAGGGGAAGGCTGAGCAGTTCTTC.

This clonotype was seen a handful of times. V and J are TRBV29-1 and TRBJ2-4; the D gene is possibly TRBD1 (5 bases). This CDR3 has 12 residues. Trimming stripped 7 bases from V and 6 bases from J, with 13 bases between. Germline assignment: CDR1 SQVTM and CDR2 ANQGSEA. The CDR3 sequence is CSAGNLPNIQYF. As DNA, the CDR3 is TGCAGCGCAGGGAATCTACCAAACATTCAGTACTTC.

This clonotype showed up just a few times. This chain joins TRBV6-5 and TRBJ2-5, with 14 bases matching TRBD2. J gave up 5 bases and V 2 bases, and 13 bases lay outside the gene matches. CDR3 size: 19 residues. CDR1 is MNHEY and CDR2 is SVGAGI in the germline V gene. The CDR3 DNA is TGTGCCAGCAGTTACGATCAACCGACTAGCGGGGGGGCTCGGGAGACCCAGTACTTC. It specifies CASSYDQPTSGGARETQYF.

The chain carries TRBV28 and TRBJ2-3; D is perhaps TRBD1 (5 bases). Between the trimmed V and J ends, which lost 3 bases and 1 base, there was a span of 20 bases. This CDR3 is built from 18 residues. From germline, CDR1 is MDHEN and CDR2 SYDVKM. This CDR3 reads CASSFRTLFKGGTDTQYF. DNA of the CDR3: TGTGCCAGCAGTTTCAGGACCTTATTCAAAGGGGGCACAGATACGCAGTATTTT.

This clonotype turned up a few times. The chain uses TRBV10-3 and TRBJ2-3; 9 nucleotides match TRBD2. CDR3 length: 16 residues. Looked up from germline, CDR1 is ENHRY and CDR2 is SYGVKD. V lost 9 bases, J lost 0 bases, and 10 bases stayed unmatched. The CDR3 DNA follows: TGTGCCATTTCTAGCGGGGACAAAATAAGCACAGATACGCAGTATTTT. Amino acid sequence: CAISSGDKISTDTQYF.

This clonotype was picked up a small number of times. This chain links TRBV20-1 with TRBJ2-1; D possibly corresponds to TRBD2 (5 bases). The CDR3 spans 14 residues. Germline loops: CDR1 DFQATT, CDR2 SNEGSKA (reference sequence). V was cut by 6 bases and J by 0 bases, with 12 bases left in between. This CDR3 reads CSALRGSSYNEQFF. CDR3 DNA: TGCAGTGCCCTCCGAGGGAGCTCCTACAATGAGCAGTTCTTC.

This clonotype was counted ten times or more. The chain joins TRBV4-3 to TRBJ2-7, with 7 bases matching TRBD2. Germline V lookup: CDR1 LGHNA, CDR2 YSLEER. J was trimmed by 2 bases and V by 0 bases; bases with no gene match: 4. This CDR3 region has 15 residues. The CDR3 region is CASSQDLADTYEQYF. In nucleotides, the CDR3 is TGCGCCAGCAGCCAAGATCTAGCGGATACCTACGAGCAGTACTTC.

The chain combines TRBV24-1 with TRBJ2-7; 10 nucleotides match TRBD1. Germline CDR1 reads KGHDR; CDR2 reads SFDVKD. The CDR3 is made up of 11 amino acids. Trimming cost V 10 bases and J 5 bases; bases outside gene matches: 1. This chain's CDR3 is CATGQGHEQYF. CDR3 DNA sequence: TGTGCCACGGGACAGGGGCACGAGCAGTACTTC.